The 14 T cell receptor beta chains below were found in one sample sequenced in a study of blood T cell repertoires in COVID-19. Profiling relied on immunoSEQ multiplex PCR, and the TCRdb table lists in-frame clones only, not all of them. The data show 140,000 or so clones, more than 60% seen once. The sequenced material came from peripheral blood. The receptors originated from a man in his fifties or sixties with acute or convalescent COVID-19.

The CDR3 DNA follows: TGTGCCAGCACTCAATGGGGACAGGGGGCGTTCGGCAGTGAAGCTTTCTTT. Translation gives CASTQWGQGAFGSEAFF. This sequence joins TRBV7-2 and TRBJ1-1; 12 bases are shared with TRBD1. V shed 7 bases and J 7 bases; nucleotides not matched to a gene: 16. Germline loops: CDR1 SGHTA, CDR2 FQGNSA. CDR3 length equals 17 residues. The full variable domain, rest sourced from reference TRBV7-2 and TRBJ1-1, is GAGVSQSPSNKVTEKGKDVELRCDPISGHTALYWYRQSLGQGLEFLIYFQGNSAPDKSGLPSDRFSAERTGGSVSTLTIQRTQQEDSAVYLCASTQWGQGAFGSEAFFGQGTRLTVV.

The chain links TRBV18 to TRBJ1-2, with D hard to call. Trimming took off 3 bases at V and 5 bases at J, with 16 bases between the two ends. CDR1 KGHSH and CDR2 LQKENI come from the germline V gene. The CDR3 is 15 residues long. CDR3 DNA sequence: TGTGCCAGCTCACCTGCCACGCAGGAATTATATGGCTACACCTTC. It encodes CASSPATQELYGYTF.

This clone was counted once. The CDR3 protein is CASSLGTGTYGYTF. The CDR3 region has the DNA TGTGCCAGCAGCTTGGGGACAGGGACCTATGGCTACACCTTC. V usage is TRBV5-6 and J usage is TRBJ1-2, with TRBD1 matching 8 bases. J lost 4 bases, V lost 0 bases, and 2 bases had no gene match. CDR3 length: 14 amino acids. CDR1 and CDR2 from the germline V gene are SGHDT and YYEEEE.

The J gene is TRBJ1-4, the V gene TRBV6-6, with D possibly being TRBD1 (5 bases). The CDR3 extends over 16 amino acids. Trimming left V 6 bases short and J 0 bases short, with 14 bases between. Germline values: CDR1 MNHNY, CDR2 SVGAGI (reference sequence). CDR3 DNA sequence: TGTGCCAGCAGGATATCGGGGGGTGCAACTAATGAAAAACTGTTTTTT. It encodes CASRISGGATNEKLFF.

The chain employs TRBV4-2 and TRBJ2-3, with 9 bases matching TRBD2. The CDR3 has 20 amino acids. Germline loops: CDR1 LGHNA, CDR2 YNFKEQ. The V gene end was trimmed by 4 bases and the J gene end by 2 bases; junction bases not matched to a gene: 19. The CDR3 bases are TGTGCCAGCAGCCCCAGTTGGGTAGCGGGGGCCGAAACCGCCACAGATACGCAGTATTTT. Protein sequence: CASSPSWVAGAETATDTQYF.

The CDR3 sequence is CASSLVLGETQYF. CDR3 nucleotide sequence: TGTGCCAGCAGCTTGGTTCTAGGTGAGACCCAGTACTTC. V and J are TRBV5-8 and TRBJ2-5, with D hard to call. The V gene lost 0 bases and the J gene lost 5 bases, with 8 bases spanning the gap. CDR3 size: 13 residues. CDR1 SGHTS and CDR2 YDEGEE come from the germline V gene.

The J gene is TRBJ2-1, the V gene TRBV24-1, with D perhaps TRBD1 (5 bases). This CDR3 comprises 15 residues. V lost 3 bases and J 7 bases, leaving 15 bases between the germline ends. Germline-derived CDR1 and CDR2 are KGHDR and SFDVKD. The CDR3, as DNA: TGTGCCACCAGTGATCAGGGCGCGTCCTGGAATGAGCAGTTCTTC. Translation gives CATSDQGASWNEQFF.

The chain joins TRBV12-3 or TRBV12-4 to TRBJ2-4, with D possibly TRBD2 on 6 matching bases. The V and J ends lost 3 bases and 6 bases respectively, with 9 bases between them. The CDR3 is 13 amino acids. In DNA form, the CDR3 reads TGTGCCAGCAGTTTTGGGGGGAGAAACATTCAGTACTTC. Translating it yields CASSFGGRNIQYF.

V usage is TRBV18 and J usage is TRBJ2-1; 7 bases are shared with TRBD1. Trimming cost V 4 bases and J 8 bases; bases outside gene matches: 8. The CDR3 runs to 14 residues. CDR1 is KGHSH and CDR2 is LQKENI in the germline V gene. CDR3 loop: CASSLGTARDEQFF. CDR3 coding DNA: TGTGCCAGCTCACTCGGGACAGCCCGGGATGAGCAGTTCTTC. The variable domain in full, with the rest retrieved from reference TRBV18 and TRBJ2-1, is NAGVMQNPRHLVRRRGQEARLRCSPMKGHSHVYWYRQLPEEGLKFMVYLQKENIIDESGMPKERFSAEFPKEGPSILRIQQVVRGDSAAYFCASSLGTARDEQFFGPGTRLTVL.

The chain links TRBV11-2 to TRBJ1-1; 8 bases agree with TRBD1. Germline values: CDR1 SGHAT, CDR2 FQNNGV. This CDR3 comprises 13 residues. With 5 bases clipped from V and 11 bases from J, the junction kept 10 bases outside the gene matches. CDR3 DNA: TGTGCCAGCAGCCTCGACAGGGGCGGCGGGGCTTTCTTT. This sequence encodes CASSLDRGGGAFF.

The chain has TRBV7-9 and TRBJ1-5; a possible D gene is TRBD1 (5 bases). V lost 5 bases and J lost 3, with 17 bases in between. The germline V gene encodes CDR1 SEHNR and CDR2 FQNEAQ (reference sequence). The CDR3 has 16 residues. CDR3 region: CASSPLGGGFNQPQHF. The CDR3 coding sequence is TGTGCCAGCAGCCCCCTTGGGGGGGGTTTCAATCAGCCCCAGCATTTT.

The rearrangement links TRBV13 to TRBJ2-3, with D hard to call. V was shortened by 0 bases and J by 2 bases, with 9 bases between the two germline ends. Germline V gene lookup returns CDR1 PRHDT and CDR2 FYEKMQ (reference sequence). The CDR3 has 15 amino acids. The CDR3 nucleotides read TGTGCCAGCAGCTTAGGATCCAGTTCCACAGATACGCAGTATTTT. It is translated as CASSLGSSSTDTQYF.

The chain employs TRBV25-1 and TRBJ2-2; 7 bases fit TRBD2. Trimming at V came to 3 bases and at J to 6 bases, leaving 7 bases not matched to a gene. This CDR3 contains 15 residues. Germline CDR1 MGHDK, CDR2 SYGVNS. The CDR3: CASSEGSGAPGELFF. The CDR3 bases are TGTGCCAGCAGTGAGGGGAGCGGGGCCCCCGGGGAGCTGTTTTTT.

CDR3 in amino acids: CASSQRGTGANEQFF. The CDR3 DNA sequence: TGTGCCAGCAGCCAACGAGGGACAGGGGCCAATGAGCAGTTCTTC. The chain links TRBV3-1 (or the pseudogene TRBV3-2) to TRBJ2-1, with 10 positions matching TRBD1. CDR1 is LGHDT, CDR2 YNNKEL, per germline (reference sequence). This CDR3 region has 15 residues. V lost 2 bases and J lost 6; bases outside the gene matches: 4.